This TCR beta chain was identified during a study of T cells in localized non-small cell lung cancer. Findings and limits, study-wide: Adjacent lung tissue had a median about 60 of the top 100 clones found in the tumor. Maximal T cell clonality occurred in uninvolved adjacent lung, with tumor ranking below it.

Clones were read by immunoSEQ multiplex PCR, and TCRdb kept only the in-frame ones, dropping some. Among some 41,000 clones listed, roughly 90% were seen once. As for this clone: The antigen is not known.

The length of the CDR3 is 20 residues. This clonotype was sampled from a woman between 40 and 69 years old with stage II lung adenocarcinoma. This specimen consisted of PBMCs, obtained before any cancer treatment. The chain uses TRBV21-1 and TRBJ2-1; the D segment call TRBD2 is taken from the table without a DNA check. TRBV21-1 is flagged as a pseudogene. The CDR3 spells CASSKAPRLAGGPSGNEQFF. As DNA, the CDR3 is TGTGCCAGCAGCAAAGCCCCCAGGCTAGCGGGAGGACCTTCGGGCAATGAGCAGTTCTTC.